These 5 T cell receptor beta chains were sequenced from one sample in a study of identical twins. In TCRdb, the 5' RACE reads were re-called with MiXCR into one record per CDR3 protein. The repertoire holds 570,000 or so distinct CDR3 sequences, with 7.5% to 10% as singletons. These data were also reused for a study on yellow fever vaccine responses in identical twins.

Sequencing input: PBMCs. All receptors derive from a woman in her late teens or twenties in good health.

This clonotype was found a few times. V and J are TRBV6-2 or TRBV6-3 and TRBJ2-7; D is uncertain. Between the trimmed V and J ends, which lost 2 bases and 4 bases, there was a span of 12 bases. Germline V gene sequence: CDR1 MNHEY, CDR2 SVGEGT. CDR3 length: 14 amino acids. The CDR3 reads CASSYIGRSYEQYF. CDR3 bases: TGTGCCAGCAGTTACATAGGCCGGTCATACGAGCAGTACTTC.

The genes are TRBV11-3 and TRBJ2-1; D not resolved. This CDR3 region has 13 residues. Trimming took 5 bases from V and 4 from J, leaving 9 bases between them. CDR1 and CDR2 (germline): SGHNT, YENEEA. CDR3 protein: CASSLSKYNEQFF. CDR3 nucleotides: TGTGCCAGCAGCCTTAGTAAATACAATGAGCAGTTCTTC.

The table lists this clonotype with a few counts. The chain combines TRBV4-1 with TRBJ2-7; a possible D gene is TRBD2 (5 bases). In germline, CDR1 is MGHRA, CDR2 YSYEKL. The V end was cut by 1 base, the J end by 4 bases, with 14 bases between. This CDR3 is 15 amino acids long. CDR3 bases: TGCGCCAGCAGCCAAGGTCTAGCCTCTTTATACGAGCAGTACTTC. Its translation: CASSQGLASLYEQYF.

Ten or more counts support this clonotype. CDR3 loop: CSAGSSGAQAQYF. CDR3 nucleotide sequence: TGCAGTGCTGGGTCTAGCGGAGCCCAGGCGCAGTATTTT. J is TRBJ2-3 and V is TRBV20-1, with 7 bases identical to TRBD2. This CDR3 comprises 13 residues. Trimming at V came to 5 bases and at J to 10 bases, leaving 12 bases not matched to a gene. CDR1 and CDR2 from the germline V gene are DFQATT and SNEGSKA (reference sequence).

This clonotype was observed many times. V usage is TRBV4-2 and J usage is TRBJ2-6, with D perhaps matching TRBD1 or TRBD2 (6 bases each). CDR3 length: 18 amino acids. V gave up 0 bases and J gave up 2 bases, with 14 bases separating them. Germline V CDR1 and CDR2: LGHNA, YNFKEQ. CDR3 amino acids: CASSQDWGAVTGANVLTF. The CDR3 nucleotides read TGTGCCAGCAGCCAAGATTGGGGGGCTGTGACTGGGGCCAACGTCCTGACTTTC.